This TCR beta chain was identified during a study of T cells in Graves' hyperthyroidism and ophthalmopathy. This clonotype was detected a few times. Looked up from germline, CDR1 is LGHDT and CDR2 is YNNKEL (reference sequence). This CDR3 region has 17 residues. V was clipped by 1 base and J by 0 bases, with 13 bases between them. When ophthalmopathy did not progress within 18 months, Graves' hyperthyroidism was considered stable. Exclusion of patients followed from uncontrolled infection, other autoimmune disease, pregnancy or lactation. Thyroid ultrasound, orbital computed tomography, clinical symptoms, and serum thyroxine and TRAb underpinned diagnoses. What was amplified from RNA transcripts were TCR beta CDR3 regions. First-round RT-PCR of the TCR CDR3 relied on the HTBI primer set. Using its own MiXCR run on the multiplex PCR reads, TCRdb lists one record per CDR3 protein. The profile shows 550,000 to 800,000 distinct CDR3 sequences, 17% of them singletons.

V and J are TRBV3-1 and TRBJ1-5; D uncertain. Sequenced: blood. This TCR was sampled from a man between 45 and 60 years old with Graves' hyperthyroidism. The chain's CDR3 is CASSQGVGRSSNQPQHF. The DNA for the CDR3 is TGTGCCAGCAGCCAAGGGGTGGGCAGGTCTAGCAATCAGCCCCAGCATTTT.